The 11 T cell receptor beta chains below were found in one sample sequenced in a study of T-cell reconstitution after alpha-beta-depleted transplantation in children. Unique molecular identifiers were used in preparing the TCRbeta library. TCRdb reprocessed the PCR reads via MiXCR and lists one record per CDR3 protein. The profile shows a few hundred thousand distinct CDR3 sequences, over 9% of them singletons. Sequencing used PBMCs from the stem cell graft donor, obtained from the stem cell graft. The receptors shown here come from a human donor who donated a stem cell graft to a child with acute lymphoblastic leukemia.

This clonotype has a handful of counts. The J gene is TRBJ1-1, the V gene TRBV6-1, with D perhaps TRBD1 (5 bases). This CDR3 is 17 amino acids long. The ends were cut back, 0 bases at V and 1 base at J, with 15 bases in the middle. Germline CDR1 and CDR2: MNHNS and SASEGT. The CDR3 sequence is CASSEARDFGRNTEAFF. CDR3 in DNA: TGTGCCAGCAGTGAAGCTAGGGACTTCGGGAGGAACACTGAAGCTTTCTTT.

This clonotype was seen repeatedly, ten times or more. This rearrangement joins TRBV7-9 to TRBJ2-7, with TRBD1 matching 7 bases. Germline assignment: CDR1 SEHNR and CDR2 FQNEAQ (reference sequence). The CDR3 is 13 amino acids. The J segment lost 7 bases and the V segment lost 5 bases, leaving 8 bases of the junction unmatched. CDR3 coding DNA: TGTGCCAGCAGCCCCACAGGGGTTCGGGAGCAGTACTTC. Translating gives CASSPTGVREQYF.

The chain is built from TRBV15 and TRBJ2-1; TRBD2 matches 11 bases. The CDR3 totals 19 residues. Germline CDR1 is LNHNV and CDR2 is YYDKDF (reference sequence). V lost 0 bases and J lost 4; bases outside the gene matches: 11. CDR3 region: CATSRDRLLLAGAYNEQFF. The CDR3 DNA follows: TGTGCCACCAGCAGAGATCGCCTCCTACTAGCGGGAGCGTACAATGAGCAGTTCTTC.

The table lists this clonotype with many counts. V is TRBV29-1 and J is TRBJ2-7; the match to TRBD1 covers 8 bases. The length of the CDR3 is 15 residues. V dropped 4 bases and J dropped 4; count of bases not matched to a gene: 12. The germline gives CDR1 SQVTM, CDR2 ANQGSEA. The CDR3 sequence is CSVAYGAGGWYEQYF. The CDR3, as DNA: TGCAGCGTTGCCTACGGGGCAGGGGGCTGGTACGAGCAGTACTTC.

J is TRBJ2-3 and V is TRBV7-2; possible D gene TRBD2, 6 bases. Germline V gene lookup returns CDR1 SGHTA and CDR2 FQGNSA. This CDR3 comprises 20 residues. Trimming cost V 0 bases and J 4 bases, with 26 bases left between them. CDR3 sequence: CASSLAILRDRPEPPDTQYF. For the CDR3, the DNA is TGTGCCAGCAGCTTAGCCATCCTGCGGGATAGGCCAGAGCCCCCAGATACGCAGTATTTT.

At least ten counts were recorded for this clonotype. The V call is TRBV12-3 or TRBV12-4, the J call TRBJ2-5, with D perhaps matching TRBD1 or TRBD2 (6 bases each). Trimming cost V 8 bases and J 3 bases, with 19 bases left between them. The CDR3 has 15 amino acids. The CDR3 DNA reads TGTGCCAGCGTTGAAGGGGGGAATGGGAAAGAGACCCAGTACTTC. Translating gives CASVEGGNGKETQYF.

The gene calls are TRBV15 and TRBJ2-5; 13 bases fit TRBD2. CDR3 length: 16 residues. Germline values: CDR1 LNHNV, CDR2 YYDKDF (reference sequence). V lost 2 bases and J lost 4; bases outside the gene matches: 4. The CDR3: CATSRILAGGGETQYF. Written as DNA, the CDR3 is TGTGCCACCAGCAGAATACTAGCGGGAGGGGGAGAGACCCAGTACTTC.

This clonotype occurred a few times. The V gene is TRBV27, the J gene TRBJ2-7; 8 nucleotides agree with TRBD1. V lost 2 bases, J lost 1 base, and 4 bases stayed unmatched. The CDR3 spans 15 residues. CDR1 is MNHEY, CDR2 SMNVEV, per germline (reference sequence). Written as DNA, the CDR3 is TGTGCCAGCAGTTTAACAGGGGGAGTATCCTACGAGCAGTACTTC. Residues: CASSLTGGVSYEQYF.

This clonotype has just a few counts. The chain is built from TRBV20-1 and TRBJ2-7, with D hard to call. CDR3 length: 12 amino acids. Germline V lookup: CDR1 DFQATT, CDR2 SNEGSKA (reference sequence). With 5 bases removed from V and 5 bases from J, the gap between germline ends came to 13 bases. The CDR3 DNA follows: TGCAGTGCTGTGGATACGCCAGACGAGCAGTACTTC. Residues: CSAVDTPDEQYF.

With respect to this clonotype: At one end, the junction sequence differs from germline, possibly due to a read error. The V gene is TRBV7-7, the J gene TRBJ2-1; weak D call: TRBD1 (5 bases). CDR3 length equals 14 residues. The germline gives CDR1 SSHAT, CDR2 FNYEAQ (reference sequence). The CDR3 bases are TGTGCTAGCACCTCTTTGGGGCGATGCGATGAGCAGTTCTTC. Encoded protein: CASTSLGRCDEQFF. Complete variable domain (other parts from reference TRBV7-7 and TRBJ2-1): GAGVSQSPRYKVTKRGQDVTLRCDPISSHATLYWYQQALGQGPEFLTYFNYEAQPDKSGLPSDRFSAERPEGSISTLTIQRTEQRDSAMYRCASTSLGRCDEQFFGPGTRLTVL.

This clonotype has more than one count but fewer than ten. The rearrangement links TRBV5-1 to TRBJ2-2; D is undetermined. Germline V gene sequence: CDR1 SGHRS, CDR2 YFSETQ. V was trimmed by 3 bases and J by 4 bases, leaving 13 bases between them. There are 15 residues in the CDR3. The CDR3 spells CASSSQRQTTGELFF. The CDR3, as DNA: TGCGCCAGCAGCTCACAAAGGCAGACCACCGGGGAGCTGTTTTTT.